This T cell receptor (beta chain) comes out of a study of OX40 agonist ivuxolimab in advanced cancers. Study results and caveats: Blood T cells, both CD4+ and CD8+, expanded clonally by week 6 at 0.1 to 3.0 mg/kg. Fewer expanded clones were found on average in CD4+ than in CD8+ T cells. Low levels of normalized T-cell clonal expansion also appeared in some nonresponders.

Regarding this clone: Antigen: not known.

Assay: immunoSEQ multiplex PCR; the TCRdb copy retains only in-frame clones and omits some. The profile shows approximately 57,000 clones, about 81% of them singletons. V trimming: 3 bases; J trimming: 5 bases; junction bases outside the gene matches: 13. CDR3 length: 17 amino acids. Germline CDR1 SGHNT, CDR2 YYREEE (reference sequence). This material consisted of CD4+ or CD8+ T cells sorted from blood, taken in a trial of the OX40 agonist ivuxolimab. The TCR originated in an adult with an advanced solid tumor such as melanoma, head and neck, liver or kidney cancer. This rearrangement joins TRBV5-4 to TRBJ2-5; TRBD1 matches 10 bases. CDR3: CASSSPGETGGRETQYF. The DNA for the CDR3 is TGTGCCAGCAGCTCCCCAGGGGAGACAGGGGGCAGGGAGACCCAGTACTTC.